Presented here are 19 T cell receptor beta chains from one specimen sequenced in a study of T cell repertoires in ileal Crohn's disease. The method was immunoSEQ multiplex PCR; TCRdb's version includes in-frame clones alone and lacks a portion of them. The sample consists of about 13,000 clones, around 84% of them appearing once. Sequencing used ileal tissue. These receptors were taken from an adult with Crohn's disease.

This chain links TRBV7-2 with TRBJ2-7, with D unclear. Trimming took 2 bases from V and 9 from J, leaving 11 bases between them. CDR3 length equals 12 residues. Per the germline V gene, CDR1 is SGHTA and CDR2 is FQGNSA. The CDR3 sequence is CASSLSSTGQYF. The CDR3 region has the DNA TGTGCCAGCAGCTTAAGCTCCACCGGGCAGTACTTC.

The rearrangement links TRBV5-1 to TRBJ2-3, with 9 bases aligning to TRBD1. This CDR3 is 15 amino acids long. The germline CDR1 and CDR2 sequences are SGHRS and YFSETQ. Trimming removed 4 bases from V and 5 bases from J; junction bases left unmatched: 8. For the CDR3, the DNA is TGCGCCAGCAGCCAACTCCGACAGGGGGGAGATACGCAGTATTTT. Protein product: CASSQLRQGGDTQYF.

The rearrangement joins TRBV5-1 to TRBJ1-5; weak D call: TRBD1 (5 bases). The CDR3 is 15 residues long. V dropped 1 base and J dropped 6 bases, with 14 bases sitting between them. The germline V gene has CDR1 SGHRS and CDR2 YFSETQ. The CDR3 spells CASSLSGSGGQPQHF. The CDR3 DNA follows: TGCGCCAGCAGCTTGTCAGGGTCTGGTGGTCAGCCCCAGCATTTT.

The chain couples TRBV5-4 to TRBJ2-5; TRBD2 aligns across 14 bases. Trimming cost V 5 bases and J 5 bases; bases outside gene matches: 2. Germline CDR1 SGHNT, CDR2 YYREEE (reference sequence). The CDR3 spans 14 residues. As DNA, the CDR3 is TGTGCCAGCAGAGGGACTAGCGGGGGTGAGACCCAGTACTTC. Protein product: CASRGTSGGETQYF.

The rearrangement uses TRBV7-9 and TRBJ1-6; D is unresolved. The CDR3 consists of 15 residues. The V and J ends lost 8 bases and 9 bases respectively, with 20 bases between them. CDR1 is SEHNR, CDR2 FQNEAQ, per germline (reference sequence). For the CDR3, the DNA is TGTGCCAGCGCCATCGCCGGGAGGTCGCGTTCACCCCTCCACTTT. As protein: CASAIAGRSRSPLHF.

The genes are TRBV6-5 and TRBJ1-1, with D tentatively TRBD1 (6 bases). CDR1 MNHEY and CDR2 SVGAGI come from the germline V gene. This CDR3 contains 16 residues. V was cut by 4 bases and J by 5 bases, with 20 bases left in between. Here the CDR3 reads CASSSGGLIRGTEAFF. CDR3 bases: TGTGCCAGCAGTTCGGGGGGCTTGATCCGAGGGACTGAAGCTTTCTTT.

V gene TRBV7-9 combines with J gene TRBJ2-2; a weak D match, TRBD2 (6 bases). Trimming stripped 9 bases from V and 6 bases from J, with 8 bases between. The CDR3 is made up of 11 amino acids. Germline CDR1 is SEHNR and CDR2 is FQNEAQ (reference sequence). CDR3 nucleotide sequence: TGTGCCAGTGAGCGGGCCGGGGAGCTGTTTTTT. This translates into CASERAGELFF.

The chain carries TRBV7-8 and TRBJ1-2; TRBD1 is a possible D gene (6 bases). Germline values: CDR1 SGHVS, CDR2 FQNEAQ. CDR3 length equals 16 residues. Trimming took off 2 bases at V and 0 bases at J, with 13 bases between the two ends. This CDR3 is CASSLQGQWANYGYTF. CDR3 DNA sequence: TGTGCCAGCAGCTTACAGGGGCAGTGGGCTAACTATGGCTACACCTTC.

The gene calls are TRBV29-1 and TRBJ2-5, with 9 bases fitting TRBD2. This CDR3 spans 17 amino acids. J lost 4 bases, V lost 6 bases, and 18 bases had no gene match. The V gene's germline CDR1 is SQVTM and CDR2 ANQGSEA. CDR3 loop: CSVRGGAGGLRGETQYF. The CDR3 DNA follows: TGCAGCGTGCGCGGGGGTGCGGGGGGGCTCCGGGGAGAGACCCAGTACTTC.

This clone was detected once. The CDR3 loop is CASSSRLAGTGELFF. The CDR3 nucleotides are TGTGCCAGCAGTTCTCGACTAGCGGGCACCGGGGAGCTGTTTTTT. The chain combines TRBV27 with TRBJ2-2; the match to TRBD2 covers 10 bases. Germline CDR1 MNHEY, CDR2 SMNVEV (reference sequence). V was pared by 4 bases and J by 4 bases, with 3 bases of the junction left unmatched. The CDR3 runs to 15 residues.

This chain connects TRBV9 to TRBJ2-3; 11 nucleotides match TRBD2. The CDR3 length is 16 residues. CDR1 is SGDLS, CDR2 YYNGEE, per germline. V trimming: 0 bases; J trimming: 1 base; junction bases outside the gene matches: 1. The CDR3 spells CASSVALAGGTDTQYF. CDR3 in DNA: TGTGCCAGCAGCGTAGCACTAGCGGGGGGCACAGATACGCAGTATTTT.

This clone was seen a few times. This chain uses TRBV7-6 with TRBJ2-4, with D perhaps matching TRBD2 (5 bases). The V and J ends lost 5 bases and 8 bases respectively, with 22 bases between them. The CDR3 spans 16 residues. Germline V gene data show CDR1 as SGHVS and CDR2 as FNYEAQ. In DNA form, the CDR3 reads TGTGCCAGCAGCCCCGGAGGTTTGGCCCTCGGGTACATTCAGTACTTC. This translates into CASSPGGLALGYIQYF. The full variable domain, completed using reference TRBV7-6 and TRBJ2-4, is GAGVSQSPRYKVTKRGQDVALRCDPISGHVSLYWYRQALGQGPEFLTYFNYEAQQDKSGLPNDRFSAERPEGSISTLTIQRTEQRDSAMYRCASSPGGLALGYIQYFGAGTRLSVL.

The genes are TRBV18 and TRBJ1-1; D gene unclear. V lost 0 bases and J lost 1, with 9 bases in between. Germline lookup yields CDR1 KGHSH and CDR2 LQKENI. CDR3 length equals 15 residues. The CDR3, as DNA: TGTGCCAGCTCACCACCGGCCCAACCGAACACTGAAGCTTTCTTT. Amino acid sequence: CASSPPAQPNTEAFF.

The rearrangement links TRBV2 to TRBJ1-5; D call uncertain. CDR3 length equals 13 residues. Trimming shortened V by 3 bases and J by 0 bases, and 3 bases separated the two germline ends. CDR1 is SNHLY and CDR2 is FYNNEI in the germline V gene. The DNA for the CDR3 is TGTGCCAGCAGTGATAATAGCAATCAGCCCCAGCATTTT. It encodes CASSDNSNQPQHF. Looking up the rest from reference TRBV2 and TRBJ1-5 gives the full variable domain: EPEVTQTPSHQVTQMGQEVILRCVPISNHLYFYWYRQILGQKVEFLVSFYNNEISEKSEIFDDQFSVERPDGSNFTLKIRSTKLEDSAMYFCASSDNSNQPQHFGDGTRLSIL.

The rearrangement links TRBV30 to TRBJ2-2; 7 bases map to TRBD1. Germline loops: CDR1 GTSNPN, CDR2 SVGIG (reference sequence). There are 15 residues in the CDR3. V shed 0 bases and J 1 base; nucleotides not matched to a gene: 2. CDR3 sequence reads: CAWSVRDRNTGELFF. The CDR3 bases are TGTGCCTGGAGTGTACGGGACAGGAACACCGGGGAGCTGTTTTTT. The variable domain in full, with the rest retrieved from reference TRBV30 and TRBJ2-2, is SQTIHQWPATLVQPVGSPLSLECTVEGTSNPNLYWYRQAAGRGLQLLFYSVGIGQISSEVPQNLSASRPQDRQFILSSKKLLLSDSGFYLCAWSVRDRNTGELFFGEGSRLTVL.

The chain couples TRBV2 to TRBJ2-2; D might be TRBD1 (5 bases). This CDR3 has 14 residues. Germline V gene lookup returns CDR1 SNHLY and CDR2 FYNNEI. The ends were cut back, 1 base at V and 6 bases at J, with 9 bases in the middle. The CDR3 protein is CASSEVRAAGELFF. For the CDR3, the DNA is TGTGCCAGCAGTGAAGTCAGGGCGGCCGGGGAGCTGTTTTTT.

The CDR3 nucleotides read TGTGCCAGCAGTGAGGTAGCTTCTCAGTACTTC. Its translation is CASSEVASQYF. The rearrangement joins TRBV2 to TRBJ2-7; no clear D. V lost 3 bases, J lost 10 bases, and 10 bases lay in between. CDR1 and CDR2 from the germline V gene are SNHLY and FYNNEI. The CDR3 is made up of 11 amino acids.

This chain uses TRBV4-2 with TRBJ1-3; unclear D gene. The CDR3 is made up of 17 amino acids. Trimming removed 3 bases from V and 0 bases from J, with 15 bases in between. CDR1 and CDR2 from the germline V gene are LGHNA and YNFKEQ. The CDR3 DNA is TGTGCCAGCAGCCAGGACTGGAAGGATGCCTCTGGAAACACCATATATTTT. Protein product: CASSQDWKDASGNTIYF.

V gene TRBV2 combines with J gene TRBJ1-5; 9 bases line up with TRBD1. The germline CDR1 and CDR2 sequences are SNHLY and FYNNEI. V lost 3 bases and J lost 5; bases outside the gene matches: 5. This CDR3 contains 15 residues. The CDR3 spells CASSDVTGGYQPQHF. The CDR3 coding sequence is TGTGCCAGCAGTGACGTGACAGGGGGTTATCAGCCCCAGCATTTT.